The text below deals with one TCR beta chain. Its specific antigen is unknown. There are no base qualities to consult, and no much larger clone falls within one base. CDR1 is given as SGHAT and CDR2 as FQNNGV, both from the germline V gene. After removal of 7 bases from V and 4 bases from J, the junction retains 7 bases not matched to a gene. Taken from cysteine to phenylalanine, the CDR3 has 15 residues. The sequence is cut down to CDR3 DNA, 45 bases in frame from base 1. The data belong to a study of a mutant IDH1 vaccine in newly diagnosed glioma (dated by TCRdb to the early 2020s). For the study in its entirety: Across visits V03 through V10, patients got a total of eight vaccinations, given in weeks 1, 3, 5, 7, 11, 15, 19 and 23. Vaccination began 4-6 weeks after radiotherapy alone, or alongside temozolomide cycles in the chemotherapy-containing groups. Peripheral blood was collected at six visits: V03 (baseline), V05, V07, V10, V12 and V13. Longitudinal TCRB deep sequencing was performed for about two dozen treated patients wherever samples were available for exploratory analyses. Of the approximately 30 treated patients, around 62% were male and around 40% were female, and a mean age of 40.4 years was recorded. Prior to enrollment, patients had been given standard therapy consisting of radiotherapy alone, temozolomide alone, or radiochemotherapy with temozolomide, with the combination given to most patients.

The label giving this sample's time point can be read as: week 11, during vaccination. A 20-mer mutant IDH1 peptide at 300 micrograms in Montanide made up each vaccine dose, which was injected subcutaneously together with topical imiquimod. All donors had newly diagnosed IDH1-mutant astrocytomas of WHO grade 3 or 4 that showed loss of nuclear ATRX. The samples were drawn from NOA16, a multicentre, single-arm, open-label phase I trial in Germany that tested a mutant IDH1 peptide vaccine in humans for the first time. The DNeasy Blood and Tissue Kit was used to extract genomic DNA from EDTA blood for TCRB sequencing. On the study overall, not on this receptor specifically: Vaccine-induced immune responses across multiple MHC alleles were detected in approximately 94% of patients. Selection of PBMC samples for TCRB deep sequencing was based on availability. Pseudoprogression appeared unrelated to alterations in the top peripheral T cell clonotypes detected by TCRB sequencing. The authors stated that sample limitations prevented analyses of patient blood samples from being reproduced.

Library preparation was by the immunoSEQ multiplex PCR assay. Rearranged TCR beta chain sequences were amplified using the hsTCRB Kit according to the manufacturer's protocol. Sequencing of TCRB libraries was carried out on an Illumina MiSeq. The source study handled its data this way. Demultiplexing, trimming and gene mapping were performed with the kit vendor's proprietary platform. In TCRdb, the immuneACCESS table is reduced to in-frame sequences with V and J assigned. These tables do not hold every clone; where another copy was compared, an unresolved V gene accounts for under half, and the others remain unexplained. From that table come the V and J calls and clone size; the DNA was used to work out D and trimming. The sample includes about 67,000 clones, with about 91% observed a single time. The top ten clones comprise 1.5% to 2.5% of the sample.

The TCR comes from a middle-aged man with glioma. Recombination linked TRBV11-2 to TRBJ2-2, with 9 middle bases fitting TRBD1. The starting material was PBMCs, obtained from a glioma patient whose treatment included an IDH1 peptide vaccine. The CDR3 here reads CASTLTGGVTGELFF. The nucleotide sequence reads TGTGCCAGCACCCTGACAGGGGGGGTCACCGGGGAGCTGTTTTTT.